A single sample is the source of the 22 T cell receptor beta chains below, sequenced in a study of molecular identifiers for immune sequencing clone quantification. Each CDR3 protein gets one entry after TCRdb re-called the PCR reads with MiXCR. The sample lists around 460,000 distinct CDR3 sequences, about a quarter occurring once. The material sequenced was naive CD8+ T cells from blood, with Jurkat cell RNA spiked in. The subset is: FACS-sorted CD8+CD4-CCR7+CD45RA+ naive T cells. Receptors were obtained from a human donor in good health. Some libraries in this study had Jurkat cell RNA spiked in.

This clonotype was picked up many times. The chain has TRBV28 and TRBJ2-6; D is unclear. The V gene's germline CDR1 is MDHEN and CDR2 SYDVKM. CDR3 length equals 15 residues. V lost 4 bases, J lost 4 bases, and 11 bases lay in between. The DNA of the CDR3 is TGTGCCAGCAGTTCAAGAGGTGGCGGGGCCAACGTCCTGACTTTC. Its protein is CASSSRGGGANVLTF.

This clonotype appeared a few times. This chain uses TRBV2 with TRBJ1-6; D remains ambiguous. The CDR3 loop spans 14 amino acids. Germline assignment: CDR1 SNHLY and CDR2 FYNNEI. Deletions cut 9 bases from V and 5 bases from J, with 14 bases between. The CDR3 DNA reads TGTGCCAGTGTCGTACCTGCTGATAATTCACCCCTCCACTTT. Protein product: CASVVPADNSPLHF.

This clonotype was seen only a few times. A clone one base away is much larger, so this may be a read error. The chain joins TRBV29-1 to TRBJ2-3; D ambiguous. V lost 0 bases and J 1 base, leaving 11 bases between the germline ends. Germline-derived CDR1 and CDR2 are SQVTM and ANQGSEA. The CDR3 is made up of 15 amino acids. CDR3 sequence reads: CSVEDGRTRTDTQYF. In nucleotides, the CDR3 is TGCAGCGTTGAAGACGGGCGGACCCGCACAGATACGCAGTATTTT.

This clonotype was recorded many times. This chain uses TRBV29-1 with TRBJ1-2; 9 bases are a match to TRBD1. The V segment lost 7 bases and the J segment 6 bases; nucleotides outside the gene matches: 9. Germline CDR1 reads SQVTM; CDR2 reads ANQGSEA. This CDR3 has 13 amino acids. The CDR3 reads CSGAGTGMDGYTF. CDR3 coding DNA: TGCAGCGGAGCCGGGACAGGGATGGATGGCTACACCTTC.

This rearrangement joins TRBV10-3 to TRBJ2-7; 9 nucleotides line up with TRBD1. The V gene's germline CDR1 is ENHRY and CDR2 SYGVKD. The CDR3 spans 17 residues. V dropped 2 bases and J dropped 2; count of bases not matched to a gene: 10. The CDR3 region has the DNA TGTGCCATCAGTGAGGAAGGACCGGGACAGGGTGCCTACGAGCAGTACTTC. This codes for CAISEEGPGQGAYEQYF.

This clonotype was counted only a few times. V gene TRBV4-1 combines with J gene TRBJ2-7, with D possibly TRBD2 on 7 matching bases. V was shortened by 5 bases and J by 9 bases, with 17 bases between the two germline ends. Germline CDR1 and CDR2: MGHRA and YSYEKL. CDR3 length: 13 residues. The CDR3 DNA reads as TGCGCCAGCAGCAGGGGGGGAGGGTGGATGCAGTACTTC. This sequence encodes CASSRGGGWMQYF.

For this clonotype: A single base separates this from a much larger clone, so it may be a read error. CDR3 sequence reads: CASSLAGTGVIDTQHF. The CDR3 DNA sequence: TGTGCCAGCAGCTTAGCGGGGACAGGGGTCATAGATACGCAGCATTTT. This chain uses TRBV7-9 with TRBJ2-3, with 10 bases fitting TRBD1. The last part of the DNA fits TRBJ1-5 better; the J call may be wrong. This CDR3 region has 16 residues. The germline gives CDR1 SEHNR, CDR2 FQNEAQ (reference sequence).

The sample holds many counts of this clonotype. The CDR3 here is CASSSMSGLNYEQYF. Here the CDR3 DNA reads TGTGCCAGCAGTTCGATGTCGGGACTAAACTACGAGCAGTACTTC. V gene TRBV6-6 combines with J gene TRBJ2-7; 7 bases are shared with TRBD2. The CDR3 length is 15 residues. CDR1 and CDR2 from the germline V gene are MNHNY and SVGAGI (reference sequence). The V and J ends lost 4 bases and 3 bases, in that order; junction bases with no gene match: 9.

Points on this clonotype: The junction does not match germline at one end; this may be a read error. The chain combines TRBV6-2 or TRBV6-3 with TRBJ2-5; 7 bases fit TRBD1. Germline V gene sequence: CDR1 MNHEY, CDR2 SVGEGT. The CDR3 extends over 16 amino acids. CDR3 loop: CASSPGTAGYQEPQYF. The CDR3 nucleotides are TGTGCCAGCAGTCCCGGGACAGCAGGGTACCAAGAGCCCCAGTACTTC.

This clonotype was recorded at least ten times. The V and J genes are TRBV27 and TRBJ1-5; the D is unclear. The CDR3 contains 14 residues. V lost 3 bases and J 3 bases, leaving 9 bases between the germline ends. Germline lookup yields CDR1 MNHEY and CDR2 SMNVEV (reference sequence). The CDR3, as DNA: TGTGCCAGCAGTTTCGGGGTCCCCAATCAGCCCCAGCATTTT. Encoded protein: CASSFGVPNQPQHF.

CDR3 nucleotide sequence: TGTGCCAGTAGCTCCCGGAGCGGGGGGGTCCACGAGCAGTACTTC. Translation: CASSSRSGGVHEQYF. This sequence joins TRBV3-1 and TRBJ2-7, with 10 nucleotides matching TRBD2. The length of the CDR3 is 15 residues. Trimming cost V 9 bases and J 5 bases; bases outside gene matches: 13. Germline values: CDR1 LGHDT, CDR2 YNNKEL (reference sequence).

Points on this clonotype: The germline gene is not matched at one end of the junction; a read error may be the cause. The rearrangement uses TRBV7-2 and TRBJ2-5; the match to TRBD2 covers 8 bases. The CDR3 spans 17 residues. Germline values: CDR1 SGHTA, CDR2 FQGNSA. The DNA of the CDR3 is TGTGCCAGCAGCCCCCCGCCCGGGGGGGCGTACCAAGAGGCCCAGTACTTC. Its protein product is CASSPPPGGAYQEAQYF. The variable domain in full, with the rest retrieved from reference TRBV7-2 and TRBJ2-5, is GAGVSQSPSNKVTEKGKDVELRCDPISGHTALYWYRQSLGQGLEFLIYFQGNSAPDKSGLPSDRFSAERTGGSVSTLTIQRTQQEDSAVYLCASSPPPGGAYQEAQYFGPGTRLLVL.

V gene TRBV10-3 combines with J gene TRBJ2-3; possibly TRBD2 for D (6 bases). With 9 bases removed from V and 4 bases from J, the gap between germline ends came to 17 bases. Germline V gene lookup returns CDR1 ENHRY and CDR2 SYGVKD. The CDR3 is 14 amino acids. CDR3 loop: CAIHIGSWPDTQYF. The CDR3 nucleotides read TGTGCCATACATATCGGGAGTTGGCCAGATACGCAGTATTTT.

This clonotype was counted only a few times. This sequence joins TRBV19 and TRBJ1-4; the D is unclear. The CDR3 is made up of 14 amino acids. CDR1 and CDR2 from the germline V gene are LNHDA and SQIVND (reference sequence). V lost 2 bases to trimming and J lost 6 bases, with 10 bases between them. CDR3 nucleotide sequence: TGTGCCAGTAGTATAAAGACCATTGATGAAAAACTGTTTTTT. Translated: CASSIKTIDEKLFF.

The chain employs TRBV6-2 or TRBV6-3 and TRBJ2-1; D remains ambiguous. V lost 0 bases and J 7 bases, leaving 7 bases between the germline ends. CDR3 length: 13 residues. CDR1 and CDR2 from the germline V gene are MNHEY and SVGEGT. The CDR3 DNA reads as TGTGCCAGCAGTTACTCAGGTAAAAATGAGCAGTTCTTC. Protein sequence: CASSYSGKNEQFF.

V is TRBV5-3 and J is TRBJ2-5; D is undetermined. TRBV5-3 falls under the ORF class, with uncertain function. V was trimmed by 8 bases and J by 5 bases, leaving 25 bases between them. CDR3 length: 16 residues. The CDR3 protein is CASSNAQSFPTETQYF. The CDR3 nucleotides are TGTGCCAGCAGCAACGCACAGAGTTTTCCGACGGAGACCCAGTACTTC.

This clonotype was detected only a few times. The chain employs TRBV4-3 and TRBJ1-5, with D perhaps TRBD1 (5 bases). CDR1 LGHNA and CDR2 YSLEER come from the germline V gene. This CDR3 has 16 amino acids. Deletions cut 0 bases from V and 7 bases from J, with 16 bases between. The CDR3 spells CASSQDRWGDGQPQHF. For the CDR3, the DNA is TGCGCCAGCAGCCAAGATAGGTGGGGGGACGGACAGCCCCAGCATTTT.

In regard to this clonotype: One end of the junction does not line up with germline, which may come from a read error. This chain connects TRBV27 to TRBJ1-2; TRBD1 is a possible D gene (6 bases). The V gene's germline CDR1 is MNHEY and CDR2 SMNVEV (reference sequence). The CDR3 is made up of 16 amino acids. This CDR3 is CARRLPRPGAVYGYPF. The CDR3 DNA reads TGTGCCCGCCGTCTCCCCCGCCCGGGGGCGGTCTATGGCTACCCCTTC.

There are a few counts of this clonotype. The chain combines TRBV19 with TRBJ2-7, with D perhaps matching TRBD1 (6 bases). The CDR3 has 14 amino acids. Trimming cost V 3 bases and J 4 bases, with 13 bases left between them. Germline lookup yields CDR1 LNHDA and CDR2 SQIVND (reference sequence). The CDR3 bases are TGTGCCAGTAGTATCCTGGGGGCCGGGTACGAGCAGTACTTC. This codes for CASSILGAGYEQYF.

The chain links TRBV6-6 to TRBJ2-7; 9 bases agree with TRBD1. The J segment lost 3 bases and the V segment lost 2 bases, leaving 11 bases of the junction unmatched. The CDR3 is 17 residues long. Germline lookup yields CDR1 MNHNY and CDR2 SVGAGI (reference sequence). The CDR3 sequence is CASSYPETGGPNYEQYF. In DNA form, the CDR3 reads TGTGCCAGCAGTTACCCCGAGACAGGGGGACCAAACTACGAGCAGTACTTC.

In this sample, this clonotype turned up a few times. The rearrangement links TRBV6-2 or TRBV6-3 to TRBJ1-1; D gene unclear. The germline gives CDR1 MNHEY, CDR2 SVGEGT. V was clipped by 0 bases and J by 2 bases, with 13 bases between them. The CDR3 runs to 16 residues. The chain's CDR3 is CASSYSTDLGNTEAFF. DNA of the CDR3: TGTGCCAGCAGTTACTCCACGGACCTCGGAAACACTGAAGCTTTCTTT.

The chain carries TRBV21-1 and TRBJ2-3; TRBD2 is taken as the D call from the table, unchecked against the DNA. TRBV21-1 corresponds to a pseudogene. The CDR3 is 16 amino acids. CDR3 in amino acids: CASSPRPLAFTDTQYF. CDR3 nucleotides: TGTGCCAGCAGCCCCCGGCCCTTGGCTTTCACAGATACGCAGTATTTT.